One and the same sample provided the 19 T cell receptor beta chains below, sequenced in a study of sequential checkpoint blockade in melanoma. Here immunoSEQ multiplex PCR was the method, and the copy in TCRdb shows in-frame clones only, minus some. The sample holds 9,000 or so clones, about 57% seen once. The treatment: randomized to nivolumab then ipilimumab (arm A) or the reverse (arm B). Sequences were derived from CD8+ T cells sorted from blood (inferred from file names), sampled from a patient given nivolumab and ipilimumab in sequence. Receptors originate from a human donor with melanoma.

In its sample, this clone was seen once. CDR3 loop: CRWGGHVAGYTF. DNA for the CDR3: TGTCGCTGGGGGGGGCACGTGGCTGGCTACACCTTC. The chain combines TRBV6-4 with TRBJ1-2, with D perhaps TRBD1 (6 bases). The germline V gene encodes CDR1 MRHNA and CDR2 SNTAGT. CDR3 length: 12 amino acids.

V usage is TRBV5-1 and J usage is TRBJ2-3; 9 bases agree with TRBD2. Trimming cost V 4 bases and J 7 bases; bases outside gene matches: 10. This CDR3 has 15 amino acids. CDR1 and CDR2 (germline): SGHRS, YFSETQ. This chain's CDR3 is CASSAERGAGYTQYF. For the CDR3, the DNA is TGCGCCAGCAGCGCGGAGCGGGGGGCCGGATATACGCAGTATTTT.

The rearrangement uses TRBV5-4 and TRBJ2-5, with TRBD1 as a possible D gene (6 bases). Between the trimmed V and J ends, which lost 4 bases and 9 bases, there was a span of 16 bases. The germline gives CDR1 SGHNT, CDR2 YYREEE (reference sequence). The CDR3 has 13 amino acids. The CDR3: CASSPRQVGAQYF. Written as DNA, the CDR3 is TGTGCCAGCAGCCCTCGACAGGTCGGGGCCCAGTACTTC.

The sample holds a few counts of this clone. V is TRBV19 and J is TRBJ2-2, with 7 bases identical to TRBD2. After removal of 7 bases from V and 3 bases from J, the junction contained 5 bases not matched to a gene. The CDR3 has 14 residues. Germline V gene lookup returns CDR1 LNHDA and CDR2 SQIVND (reference sequence). The CDR3: CASNSAGYTGELFF. Written as DNA, the CDR3 is TGTGCCAGTAACTCAGCGGGATACACCGGGGAGCTGTTTTTT.

In its sample, this clone was seen a few times. This chain connects TRBV10-3 to TRBJ1-6; the D gene is possibly TRBD1 (6 bases). This CDR3 region has 14 residues. Germline CDR1 is ENHRY and CDR2 is SYGVKD. Trimming cost V 4 bases and J 7 bases, with 11 bases left between them. Here the CDR3 reads CAISAQGLNSPLHF. CDR3 nucleotide sequence: TGTGCCATCAGTGCCCAGGGGCTAAATTCACCCCTCCACTTT.

The table lists this clone with a few counts. The V and J genes are TRBV11-2 and TRBJ2-5; TRBD1 aligns across 10 bases. CDR3 length: 16 amino acids. The J segment lost 5 bases and the V segment lost 3 bases, leaving 9 bases of the junction unmatched. CDR1 and CDR2 (germline): SGHAT, FQNNGV. The CDR3 reads CASSFWGTGVRETQYF. The DNA of the CDR3 is TGTGCCAGCAGCTTCTGGGGGACAGGGGTCCGCGAGACCCAGTACTTC.

In its sample, this clone was seen a few times. The junction departs from the called germline gene at one end, perhaps through a read error. The rearrangement joins TRBV7-9 to TRBJ2-1; 7 nucleotides match TRBD1. The CDR3 consists of 15 residues. CDR1 is SEHNR, CDR2 FQNEAQ, per germline (reference sequence). CDR3 sequence: CASSQLRDSYNEQFF. CDR3 DNA sequence: TGCGCCAGCAGCCAACTCCGGGACAGCTACAATGAGCAGTTCTTC. The variable domain in full, completed from reference TRBV7-9 and TRBJ2-1, reads DTGVSQNPRHKITKRGQNVTFRCDPISEHNRLYWYRQTLGQGPEFLTYFQNEAQLEKSRLLSDRFSAERPKGSFSTLEIQRTEQGDSAMYLCASSQLRDSYNEQFFGPGTRLTVL.

A remark on this clone: Different DNA sequences within this sample yield the same CDR3. The V gene is TRBV7-9, the J gene TRBJ1-2; 7 nucleotides agree with TRBD1. The V gene's germline CDR1 is SEHNR and CDR2 FQNEAQ (reference sequence). The CDR3 runs 13 residues. V trimming: 5 bases; J trimming: 3 bases; junction bases outside the gene matches: 3. The CDR3 here is CASSLQGDYGYTF. The CDR3 DNA reads TGTGCCAGCAGCCTTCAGGGGGACTATGGCTACACCTTC.

The sample holds a few counts of this clone. The chain employs TRBV6-4 and TRBJ2-2, with D perhaps matching TRBD1 (5 bases). V was shortened by 0 bases and J by 3 bases, with 11 bases between the two germline ends. The CDR3 consists of 16 residues. Germline lookup yields CDR1 MRHNA and CDR2 SNTAGT. DNA for the CDR3: TGTGCCAGCAGTGACTCGGCCACCAGGGACACCGGGGAGCTGTTTTTT. It specifies CASSDSATRDTGELFF.

The table lists this clone with a few counts. V and J are TRBV28 and TRBJ2-5; possibly TRBD2 for D (6 bases). CDR3 length: 13 residues. Germline V gene sequence: CDR1 MDHEN, CDR2 SYDVKM. CDR3 in amino acids: CATWEEGQETQYF. CDR3 DNA sequence: TGTGCTACATGGGAGGAGGGACAAGAGACCCAGTACTTC.

The rearrangement uses TRBV11-3 and TRBJ2-7; the match to TRBD2 covers 7 bases. The CDR3 has 14 amino acids. V was clipped by 2 bases and J by 5 bases; unmatched bases: 6. Germline V gives CDR1 SGHNT, CDR2 YENEEA. This chain's CDR3 is CASSLTSEADEQYF. CDR3 in DNA: TGTGCCAGCAGCTTAACTAGCGAAGCTGACGAGCAGTACTTC.

The rearrangement joins TRBV5-1 to TRBJ1-4, with 7 nucleotides matching TRBD1. The V gene's germline CDR1 is SGHRS and CDR2 YFSETQ. This CDR3 contains 15 residues. The J segment lost 8 bases and the V segment lost 2 bases, leaving 9 bases of the junction unmatched. DNA of the CDR3: TGCGCCAGCAGCTTCCAGACAGGGCAGGTAGAAAAACTGTTTTTT. It specifies CASSFQTGQVEKLFF.

This chain joins TRBV4-2 and TRBJ2-1, with 9 positions matching TRBD2. Germline CDR1 LGHNA, CDR2 YNFKEQ. The junction had 3 bases not matched to a gene; V was cut back by 0 bases and J by 0 bases. The length of the CDR3 is 17 residues. The DNA for the CDR3 is TGTGCCAGCAGCCAAGATTATAGCGGGGGCTCCTACAATGAGCAGTTCTTC. This codes for CASSQDYSGGSYNEQFF.

The genes are TRBV27 and TRBJ1-1; TRBD1 aligns across 8 bases. CDR1 MNHEY and CDR2 SMNVEV come from the germline V gene (reference sequence). The CDR3 has 14 amino acids. With 8 bases clipped from V and 4 bases from J, the junction kept 9 bases outside the gene matches. The CDR3: CASCLTGGATEAFF. The CDR3 DNA reads TGTGCCAGCTGCCTAACAGGGGGGGCCACTGAAGCTTTCTTT.

The chain has TRBV2 and TRBJ2-1; the match to TRBD2 covers 9 bases. Per germline, CDR1 SNHLY and CDR2 FYNNEI. V shed 4 bases, J shed 0 bases, and the junction held 1 base outside the gene matches. CDR3 size: 15 residues. CDR3 protein: CASSGLADSYNEQFF. The DNA for the CDR3 is TGTGCCAGCAGTGGACTAGCGGACTCCTACAATGAGCAGTTCTTC. Full variable domain (missing parts from reference TRBV2 and TRBJ2-1): EPEVTQTPSHQVTQMGQEVILRCVPISNHLYFYWYRQILGQKVEFLVSFYNNEISEKSEIFDDQFSVERPDGSNFTLKIRSTKLEDSAMYFCASSGLADSYNEQFFGPGTRLTVL.

The chain joins TRBV29-1 to TRBJ2-2; D possibly corresponds to TRBD1 (5 bases). The CDR3 contains 11 residues. The germline CDR1 and CDR2 sequences are SQVTM and ANQGSEA. The V and J ends lost 0 bases and 15 bases respectively, with 11 bases between them. The CDR3 is CSVEDQTGMFF. CDR3 sequence (DNA): TGCAGCGTTGAAGATCAAACAGGAATGTTTTTT.

The chain carries TRBV13 and TRBJ1-2; 8 positions match TRBD1. This CDR3 is 14 amino acids long. Germline V CDR1 and CDR2: PRHDT, FYEKMQ (reference sequence). The trim removed 1 base at V and 8 bases at J, leaving 6 bases unmatched. The CDR3 sequence: CASSLVSRGHGYTF. The CDR3 bases are TGTGCCAGCAGCTTAGTATCCAGGGGGCACGGCTACACCTTC.

This rearrangement joins TRBV5-6 to TRBJ2-5, with 7 nucleotides matching TRBD1. The ends lost 2 bases at V and 3 bases at J; junction bases unmatched: 7. CDR1 and CDR2 from the germline V gene are SGHDT and YYEEEE. The CDR3 runs to 15 residues. CDR3: CASSFLAQGEETQYF. CDR3 coding DNA: TGTGCCAGCAGCTTCCTGGCGCAGGGGGAAGAGACCCAGTACTTC.

This chain joins TRBV9 and TRBJ2-2, with a possible D match to TRBD2 (5 bases). This CDR3 is 15 amino acids long. The V gene lost 3 bases and the J gene lost 0 bases, with 9 bases spanning the gap. Germline CDR1 reads SGDLS; CDR2 reads YYNGEE. The CDR3 spells CASSASSANTGELFF. As DNA, the CDR3 is TGTGCCAGCAGCGCTAGCTCCGCGAACACCGGGGAGCTGTTTTTT.